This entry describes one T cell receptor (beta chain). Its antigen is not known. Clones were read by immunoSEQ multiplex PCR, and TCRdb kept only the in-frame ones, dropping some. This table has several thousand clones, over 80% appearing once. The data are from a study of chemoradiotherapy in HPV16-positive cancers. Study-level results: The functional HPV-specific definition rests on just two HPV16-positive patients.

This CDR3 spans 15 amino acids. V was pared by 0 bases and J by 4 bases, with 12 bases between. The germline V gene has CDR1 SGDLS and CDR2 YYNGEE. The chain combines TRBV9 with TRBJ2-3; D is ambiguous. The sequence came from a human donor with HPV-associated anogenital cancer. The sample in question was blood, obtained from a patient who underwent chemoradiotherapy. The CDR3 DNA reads TGTGCCAGCAGCGTAGCTGGCTATGTGGCAGATACGCAGTATTTT. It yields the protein CASSVAGYVADTQYF.